This TCR beta chain is from a study of shared clonotypes between healthy human individuals. Findings of the study overall: Relative to memory subsets, naive subsets generally showed larger estimated richness.

It was at deep level that the assay was run. The assay was immunoSEQ multiplex PCR, and TCRdb's table has in-frame clones only and misses some. The profile shows roughly 2,500,000 clones, roughly 93% of them singletons. A remark on this clone: What it binds is not known.

Germline CDR1 SEHNR, CDR2 FQNEAQ (reference sequence). This CDR3 is built from 12 residues. The V end lost 5 bases, the J end lost 4 bases, and 8 bases lay between the germline ends. Those who donated were healthy HIV-negative adults, with no recent acute infections or vaccinations reported. The CD4+ fraction was divided into a CD45RA+ naive subset and a CD45RA-negative memory subset. The chain joins TRBV7-9 to TRBJ1-2; D gene uncertain. Specimen: naive CD4+ T cells from PBMCs. Subset given: CD45RA+ positively selected. The source of this sequence is a man aged 18 to 30 in good health. Some clones in this sample may be carry-over from other donors' samples. CDR3 nucleotide sequence: TGTGCCAGCAGCGAGGAGCTCTATGGCTACACCTTC. Translating it yields CASSEELYGYTF. Combining the CDR3 with reference TRBV7-9 and TRBJ1-2 gives the whole variable domain DTGVSQNPRHKITKRGQNVTFRCDPISEHNRLYWYRQTLGQGPEFLTYFQNEAQLEKSRLLSDRFSAERPKGSFSTLEIQRTEQGDSAMYLCASSEELYGYTFGSGTRLTVV.